Below are 12 T cell receptor beta chains sequenced from a single sample in a study of response to subunit inactivated influenza vaccine. TCRdb used MiXCR to reprocess the RT-PCR reads, holding one entry per CDR3 protein. The data show 500,000 to 750,000 distinct CDR3 sequences, around 15% seen once. The input for sequencing was PBMCs from blood, taken approximately 12 days after vaccination. All receptors come from a man aged 45 to 65 who received an inactivated influenza vaccine.

This clonotype has only a few counts. The V gene is TRBV3-1, the J gene TRBJ2-7; weak D call: TRBD1 (5 bases). This CDR3 contains 12 residues. The V gene's germline CDR1 is LGHDT and CDR2 YNNKEL (reference sequence). Deletions cut 0 bases from V and 8 bases from J, with 8 bases between. The CDR3 coding sequence is TGTGCCAGCAGCCAAGATCAGGGTAAGCAGTACTTC. Its translation is CASSQDQGKQYF.

This chain joins TRBV2 and TRBJ1-2, with 9 bases matching TRBD1. CDR3 size: 14 residues. V lost 6 bases and J lost 5; bases outside the gene matches: 7. Germline CDR1 is SNHLY and CDR2 is FYNNEI. The chain's CDR3 is CASRAGQGIYGYTF. CDR3 sequence (DNA): TGTGCCAGCAGGGCCGGACAGGGGATTTATGGCTACACCTTC.

The chain employs TRBV2 and TRBJ2-5; no clear D gene. CDR3 length: 14 amino acids. The V end was cut by 3 bases, the J end by 7 bases, with 15 bases between. Germline CDR1 SNHLY, CDR2 FYNNEI. The CDR3 DNA follows: TGTGCCAGCAGTGACCCCCCTGGGGTGGGGACCCAGTACTTC. Its protein is CASSDPPGVGTQYF.

This clonotype was picked up many times. This rearrangement joins TRBV20-1 to TRBJ2-1; 7 nucleotides line up with TRBD1. The germline gives CDR1 DFQATT, CDR2 SNEGSKA (reference sequence). This CDR3 comprises 15 residues. J gave up 9 bases and V 0 bases, and 11 bases lay outside the gene matches. The CDR3 nucleotides are TGCAGTGCTAGAGATTACCTTAAAGGGGGCGGTGAGCAGTTCTTC. This sequence encodes CSARDYLKGGGEQFF.

The chain uses TRBV10-3 and TRBJ2-3, with 7 bases fitting TRBD2. V lost 6 bases to trimming and J lost 2 bases; unmatched junction nucleotides: 8. The V gene's germline CDR1 is ENHRY and CDR2 SYGVKD. This CDR3 spans 15 amino acids. The CDR3 region has the DNA TGTGCCATCAGATCGGCTAGCGGCGACACAGATACGCAGTATTTT. Amino acids: CAIRSASGDTDTQYF.

The V gene is TRBV4-3, the J gene TRBJ2-1; 10 bases line up with TRBD1. V was pared by 3 bases and J by 8 bases, with 10 bases of the junction left unmatched. Germline-derived CDR1 and CDR2 are LGHNA and YSLEER. The length of the CDR3 is 16 residues. The CDR3 here is CASSQRQGALSDEQFF. For the CDR3, the DNA is TGCGCCAGCAGCCAGAGACAGGGGGCGCTAAGTGATGAGCAGTTCTTC.

On this clonotype itself: An end of the junction does not agree with germline; a read error may underlie this. The chain employs TRBV20-1 and TRBJ2-7; D may be TRBD2 (6 bases). The CDR3 length is 12 residues. From germline, CDR1 is DFQATT and CDR2 SNEGSKA (reference sequence). The CDR3 region is CSARDKDYERYF. In nucleotides, the CDR3 is TGCAGTGCTAGAGATAAGGACTACGAGCGGTACTTC.

This clonotype was observed many times. The chain combines TRBV12-3 or TRBV12-4 with TRBJ2-1; D gene uncertain. With 6 bases removed from V and 4 bases from J, the gap between germline ends came to 13 bases. The CDR3 sequence is 14 residues long. The CDR3 DNA sequence: TGTGCCAGCAGCCCCTCGCGGCTTTACAATGAGCAGTTCTTC. Translating it yields CASSPSRLYNEQFF.

This clonotype was counted between two and nine times. The V call is TRBV5-4, the J call TRBJ2-2; 11 bases line up with TRBD2. The ends lost 5 bases at V and 0 bases at J; junction bases unmatched: 9. This CDR3 has 18 amino acids. Per germline, CDR1 SGHNT and CDR2 YYREEE (reference sequence). The CDR3 region has the DNA TGTGCCAGCAGGCCCGGGACTAGCGGAACTACGAACACCGGGGAGCTGTTTTTT. Protein sequence: CASRPGTSGTTNTGELFF.

The gene calls are TRBV12-3 or TRBV12-4 and TRBJ2-3, with 7 positions matching TRBD1. CDR3 length: 15 residues. V lost 2 bases, J lost 6 bases, and 8 bases stayed unmatched. The CDR3 sequence is CASSLTRGLGDTQYF. The CDR3 DNA reads as TGTGCCAGCAGTTTAACGAGGGGGCTGGGCGATACGCAGTATTTT.

The sample holds many counts of this clonotype. The V gene is TRBV11-1, the J gene TRBJ2-3; D is unresolved. The CDR3 is 15 residues long. The V end lost 1 base, the J end lost 6 bases, and 14 bases lay between the germline ends. Germline loops: CDR1 SGHAT, CDR2 FQDESV (reference sequence). For the CDR3, the DNA is TGTGCCAGCAGCTTAGTAGGCCCCCCCGGCGATACGCAGTATTTT. Translating it yields CASSLVGPPGDTQYF.

The chain links TRBV7-2 to TRBJ2-5; tentatively, D is TRBD1 (6 bases). V was clipped by 4 bases and J by 5 bases, with 17 bases between them. Germline loops: CDR1 SGHTA, CDR2 FQGNSA. The CDR3 totals 15 residues. CDR3 DNA sequence: TGTGCCAGCAGCTCAGAGGACAGTCTTGGGGAGACCCAGTACTTC. It specifies CASSSEDSLGETQYF.